These 30 T cell receptor beta chains originate from one sample sequenced in a study of CD8 T cells in Susac syndrome. Random hexamers were used to reverse transcribe an amount of roughly 0.5 to 1 ug RNA. TCRdb re-called the immunoSEQ multiplex PCR reads through MiXCR, storing one row per CDR3 protein. The top ten hold 0.11% to 0.15% of the sample, which has 180,000 or so distinct CDR3 sequences, around 96% seen once. Input material: CD4+ T cells from PBMCs. The receptors originated from a human donor in good health.

The chain employs TRBV12-3 or TRBV12-4 and TRBJ1-6; D unresolved. This CDR3 has 17 amino acids. The V and J ends lost 4 bases and 2 bases respectively, with 15 bases between them. CDR3 nucleotides: TGTGCCAGCAGTTCCGGACGTCTACAGCCCTATAATTCACCCCTCCACTTT. It is translated as CASSSGRLQPYNSPLHF.

The V and J genes are TRBV20-1 and TRBJ2-7; D may correspond to TRBD1 or TRBD2 (6 bases each). Trimming took 2 bases from V and 6 from J, leaving 14 bases between them. The germline V gene encodes CDR1 DFQATT and CDR2 SNEGSKA (reference sequence). The CDR3 has 13 amino acids. The CDR3 sequence is CSARTGGGLEQYF. CDR3 nucleotide sequence: TGCAGTGCTAGAACCGGAGGGGGTCTCGAGCAGTACTTC.

The table lists this clonotype with a few counts. The chain combines TRBV9 with TRBJ2-5, with 14 nucleotides matching TRBD2. The CDR3 loop spans 16 amino acids. Germline lookup yields CDR1 SGDLS and CDR2 YYNGEE. After removal of 2 bases from V and 4 bases from J, the junction contained 4 bases not matched to a gene. The CDR3 sequence: CASSVTSGGALETQYF. CDR3 in DNA: TGTGCCAGCAGCGTGACTAGCGGGGGGGCGCTAGAGACCCAGTACTTC.

The genes are TRBV7-9 and TRBJ2-3, with 7 bases matching TRBD1. This CDR3 has 19 residues. Germline V gives CDR1 SEHNR, CDR2 FQNEAQ (reference sequence). V gave up 0 bases and J gave up 2 bases; unmatched junction bases: 14. The CDR3 sequence is CASSLALGRTGIPTDTQYF. CDR3 DNA: TGTGCCAGCAGCTTAGCCCTAGGTAGGACAGGTATACCCACAGATACGCAGTATTTT.

The V call is TRBV3-1, the J call TRBJ1-2, with D hard to call. The CDR3 sequence is 16 residues long. CDR1 is LGHDT and CDR2 is YNNKEL in the germline V gene (reference sequence). Between the trimmed V and J ends, which lost 0 bases and 0 bases, there was a span of 11 bases. The CDR3 loop is CASSQDLEATNYGYTF. The CDR3, as DNA: TGTGCCAGCAGCCAAGATCTGGAGGCAACTAACTATGGCTACACCTTC. Combining the CDR3 with reference TRBV3-1 and TRBJ1-2 gives the whole variable domain DTAVSQTPKYLVTQMGNDKSIKCEQNLGHDTMYWYKQDSKKFLKIMFSYNNKELIINETVPNRFSPKSPDKAHLNLHINSLELGDSAVYFCASSQDLEATNYGYTFGSGTRLTVV.

The rearrangement links TRBV9 to TRBJ1-2; 9 bases map to TRBD1. The CDR3 is 15 amino acids. V dropped 4 bases and J dropped 4; count of bases not matched to a gene: 8. Germline CDR1 reads SGDLS; CDR2 reads YYNGEE. The CDR3 is CASSPRDREFYGYTF. DNA for the CDR3: TGTGCCAGCAGCCCAAGGGACAGGGAATTCTATGGCTACACCTTC.

The CDR3 nucleotides read TGTGCCTGCAGGGGGCTAGGGGAAAAACTGTTTTTT. It is translated as CACRGLGEKLFF. J is TRBJ1-4 and V is TRBV30; TRBD1 matches 8 bases. CDR1 and CDR2 (germline): GTSNPN, SVGIG (reference sequence). This CDR3 is built from 12 residues. Unmatched junction bases numbered 5, after V lost 6 bases and J lost 8 bases. The full variable domain, with the rest looked up from reference TRBV30 and TRBJ1-4, is SQTIHQWPATLVQPVGSPLSLECTVEGTSNPNLYWYRQAAGRGLQLLFYSVGIGQISSEVPQNLSASRPQDRQFILSSKKLLLSDSGFYLCACRGLGEKLFFGSGTQLSVL.

The rearrangement links TRBV3-1 to TRBJ2-1; no reliable D call. CDR1 is LGHDT and CDR2 is YNNKEL in the germline V gene (reference sequence). This CDR3 comprises 16 residues. V was shortened by 0 bases and J by 6 bases, with 15 bases between the two germline ends. This CDR3 reads CASSQESLYPSNEQFF. The CDR3 DNA reads as TGTGCCAGCAGCCAAGAAAGTCTGTATCCGTCCAATGAGCAGTTCTTC.

This chain links TRBV11-3 with TRBJ2-7; the D gene is possibly TRBD1 (6 bases). This CDR3 comprises 13 residues. V lost 5 bases, J lost 2 bases, and 10 bases lay in between. Germline CDR1 reads SGHNT; CDR2 reads YENEEA. The CDR3 DNA sequence: TGTGCCAGCAGCGGCCGGACAGCCTACGAGCAGTACTTC. Its protein is CASSGRTAYEQYF.

J is TRBJ2-7 and V is TRBV5-1; possibly TRBD1 for D (6 bases). Germline CDR1 reads SGHRS; CDR2 reads YFSETQ. The CDR3 runs to 14 residues. Deletions cut 0 bases from V and 3 bases from J, with 10 bases between. The CDR3 DNA reads TGCGCCAGCAGCTTGGATGGACAGAACTACGAGCAGTACTTC. It yields the protein CASSLDGQNYEQYF. The full variable domain, in which reference TRBV5-1 and TRBJ2-7 provide the parts outside the CDR3, is KAGVTQTPRYLIKTRGQQVTLSCSPISGHRSVSWYQQTPGQGLQFLFEYFSETQRNKGNFPGRFSGRQFSNSRSEMNVSTLELGDSALYLCASSLDGQNYEQYFGPGTRLTVT.

CDR3 coding DNA: TGTGCCAGCAGCCCCGGGGGGAGAAACAATGAGCAGTTCTTC. Its translation: CASSPGGRNNEQFF. V gene TRBV3-1 combines with J gene TRBJ2-1; 7 bases fit TRBD2. The germline CDR1 and CDR2 sequences are LGHDT and YNNKEL (reference sequence). This CDR3 has 14 residues. J gave up 5 bases and V 4 bases, and 5 bases lay outside the gene matches.

The table lists this clonotype with a count of one. The rearrangement uses TRBV20-1 and TRBJ2-1; 10 bases are a match to TRBD2. From germline, CDR1 is DFQATT and CDR2 SNEGSKA (reference sequence). The V and J ends lost 2 bases and 0 bases, in that order; junction bases with no gene match: 4. The CDR3 sequence is 16 residues long. The CDR3 region has the DNA TGCAGTGCTAGATCTAGCGGGGGCCTCTCCTACAATGAGCAGTTCTTC. Translating gives CSARSSGGLSYNEQFF.

This chain connects TRBV15 to TRBJ1-2; perhaps TRBD1 as D (5 bases). CDR1 and CDR2 from the germline V gene are LNHNV and YYDKDF (reference sequence). The CDR3 covers 13 residues. The germline V and J ends were trimmed by 0 bases and 6 bases, with 8 bases remaining between them. The CDR3 sequence: CATSRDGQDGYTF. CDR3 bases: TGTGCCACCAGCAGAGACGGACAAGATGGCTACACCTTC. The full variable domain, with the rest looked up from reference TRBV15 and TRBJ1-2, is DAMVIQNPRYQVTQFGKPVTLSCSQTLNHNVMYWYQQKSSQAPKLLFHYYDKDFNNEADTPDNFQSRRPNTSFCFLDIRSPGLGDTAMYLCATSRDGQDGYTFGSGTRLTVV.

V is TRBV7-9 and J is TRBJ2-6; the match to TRBD1 covers 11 bases. V shed 5 bases, J shed 3 bases, and the junction held 6 bases outside the gene matches. This CDR3 has 17 amino acids. CDR1 SEHNR and CDR2 FQNEAQ come from the germline V gene (reference sequence). Here the CDR3 reads CASSRGQGAHGANVLTF. The CDR3, as DNA: TGTGCCAGCAGCCGAGGACAGGGGGCGCATGGGGCCAACGTCCTGACTTTC.

The count of this clonotype is one. The chain recombines TRBV9 with TRBJ1-6; 8 bases are a match to TRBD1. The CDR3 sequence is 16 residues long. From germline, CDR1 is SGDLS and CDR2 YYNGEE. Germline trimming cut 2 bases from V and 2 bases from J; bases unmatched to any gene: 3. In DNA, the CDR3 is TGTGCCAGCAGCGTCGGACAGGGCCCCTATAATTCACCCCTCCACTTT. The encoded protein is CASSVGQGPYNSPLHF.

This clonotype was picked up one time. The chain is built from TRBV9 and TRBJ1-2; D is perhaps TRBD1 (5 bases). The CDR3 totals 14 residues. Trimming shortened V by 4 bases and J by 7 bases, and 17 bases separated the two germline ends. The V gene's germline CDR1 is SGDLS and CDR2 YYNGEE. The CDR3 here is CASSIDSHLFGYTF. The CDR3 DNA reads TGTGCCAGCAGCATTGACAGCCACCTCTTTGGCTACACCTTC.

The rearrangement links TRBV20-1 to TRBJ2-1; 10 nucleotides align to TRBD2. CDR3 length: 15 residues. Germline CDR1 and CDR2: DFQATT and SNEGSKA (reference sequence). V dropped 1 base and J dropped 5; count of bases not matched to a gene: 5. The CDR3 spells CSARVRTSGNNEQFF. CDR3 coding DNA: TGCAGTGCTAGAGTTAGGACTAGCGGTAACAATGAGCAGTTCTTC.

The chain joins TRBV20-1 to TRBJ2-3; D may match TRBD1 or TRBD2 (5 bases each). Trimming removed 4 bases at V and 5 bases at J, with 13 bases between. Germline V gives CDR1 DFQATT, CDR2 SNEGSKA (reference sequence). CDR3 length: 13 residues. Here the CDR3 DNA reads TGCAGTGCTAAGGCCTTGGGGGAAGATACGCAGTATTTT. Its translation is CSAKALGEDTQYF.

The chain uses TRBV11-2 and TRBJ2-1; tentative D call: TRBD2 (6 bases). V was clipped by 1 base and J by 0 bases, with 16 bases between them. The V gene's germline CDR1 is SGHAT and CDR2 FQNNGV. The CDR3 consists of 18 residues. CDR3 coding DNA: TGTGCCAGCAGCTTAGGGCCCGCCGGGAGAAGCTCCTACAATGAGCAGTTCTTC. The encoded protein is CASSLGPAGRSSYNEQFF.

V gene TRBV9 combines with J gene TRBJ1-1; D is undetermined. Germline V gene data show CDR1 as SGDLS and CDR2 as YYNGEE. V was trimmed by 3 bases and J by 0 bases, leaving 12 bases between them. The CDR3 is 15 residues long. CDR3 sequence: CASSAQTRMNTEAFF. In DNA form, the CDR3 reads TGTGCCAGCAGCGCCCAGACAAGGATGAACACTGAAGCTTTCTTT.

This rearrangement joins TRBV7-9 to TRBJ2-5; D is undetermined. This CDR3 region has 12 residues. The germline V and J ends were trimmed by 6 bases and 0 bases, with 5 bases remaining between them. CDR1 SEHNR and CDR2 FQNEAQ come from the germline V gene (reference sequence). The CDR3 reads CASRVDQETQYF. In nucleotides, the CDR3 is TGTGCCAGCAGGGTAGACCAAGAGACCCAGTACTTC.

V usage is TRBV20-1 and J usage is TRBJ1-2; 7 bases line up with TRBD1. The CDR3 has 13 residues. The V and J ends lost 3 bases and 4 bases, in that order; junction bases with no gene match: 5. The germline CDR1 and CDR2 sequences are DFQATT and SNEGSKA (reference sequence). The DNA of the CDR3 is TGCAGTGCTAGGACAGGGACCGGCTATGGCTACACCTTC. This gives the protein CSARTGTGYGYTF.

The V gene is TRBV3-1, the J gene TRBJ1-2, with D perhaps matching TRBD1 (6 bases). This CDR3 contains 15 residues. Germline loops: CDR1 LGHDT, CDR2 YNNKEL (reference sequence). V lost 1 base to trimming and J lost 8 bases, with 17 bases between them. The CDR3 coding sequence is TGTGCCAGCAGCCAAGTGAGCAGGGGCCAAGCGGGCTACACCTTC. Protein sequence: CASSQVSRGQAGYTF.

CDR3 region: CAWAGTGEGGNQPQHF. CDR3 DNA sequence: TGTGCCTGGGCCGGGACGGGCGAAGGCGGCAATCAGCCCCAGCATTTT. The gene calls are TRBV30 and TRBJ1-5, with D perhaps TRBD1 (5 bases). V dropped 5 bases and J dropped 2 bases, with 19 bases sitting between them. From germline, CDR1 is GTSNPN and CDR2 SVGIG (reference sequence). This CDR3 spans 16 amino acids. The full variable domain, in which reference TRBV30 and TRBJ1-5 provide the parts outside the CDR3, is SQTIHQWPATLVQPVGSPLSLECTVEGTSNPNLYWYRQAAGRGLQLLFYSVGIGQISSEVPQNLSASRPQDRQFILSSKKLLLSDSGFYLCAWAGTGEGGNQPQHFGDGTRLSIL.

The rearrangement uses TRBV7-9 and TRBJ1-1; D gene ambiguous. This CDR3 is built from 15 residues. Per germline, CDR1 SEHNR and CDR2 FQNEAQ (reference sequence). Trimming cost V 1 base and J 3 bases, with 12 bases left between them. The CDR3 region is CASSLGAGGDTEAFF. Written as DNA, the CDR3 is TGTGCCAGCAGCTTAGGAGCAGGTGGGGACACTGAAGCTTTCTTT.

The chain employs TRBV28 and TRBJ2-7; TRBD1 agrees at 10 bases. The germline V gene encodes CDR1 MDHEN and CDR2 SYDVKM. The CDR3 totals 15 residues. Trimming at V came to 5 bases and at J to 4 bases, leaving 8 bases not matched to a gene. The CDR3 bases are TGTGCCAGCAGTCCTCGGACAGGGGGTGTATACGAGCAGTACTTC. Its protein is CASSPRTGGVYEQYF. Looking up the rest from reference TRBV28 and TRBJ2-7 gives the full variable domain: DVKVTQSSRYLVKRTGEKVFLECVQDMDHENMFWYRQDPGLGLRLIYFSYDVKMKEKGDIPEGYSVSREKKERFSLILESASTNQTSMYLCASSPRTGGVYEQYFGPGTRLTVT.

The chain carries TRBV12-3 or TRBV12-4 and TRBJ2-5, with TRBD1 as a possible D gene (6 bases). This CDR3 has 14 residues. Trimming removed 0 bases at V and 6 bases at J, with 11 bases between. The DNA for the CDR3 is TGTGCCAGCAGTTTAGCGCCACAGGGAAAGACCCAGTACTTC. This gives the protein CASSLAPQGKTQYF.

CDR3 in amino acids: CASSQESRETQYF. Here the CDR3 DNA reads TGTGCCAGCAGCCAAGAAAGTCGGGAGACCCAGTACTTC. The chain carries TRBV4-2 and TRBJ2-5; no firm D call. The V gene's germline CDR1 is LGHNA and CDR2 YNFKEQ. Trimming took 0 bases from V and 5 from J, leaving 7 bases between them. This CDR3 region has 13 residues.

The V call is TRBV7-2, the J call TRBJ2-7; TRBD2 agrees at 14 bases. The V gene end was trimmed by 3 bases and the J gene end by 7 bases; junction bases not matched to a gene: 5. Germline values: CDR1 SGHTA, CDR2 FQGNSA. The CDR3 has 15 residues. CDR3 in DNA: TGTGCCAGCAGCTTGACTAGCGGGGGGGCCGGTGAGCAGTACTTC. Amino acids: CASSLTSGGAGEQYF.

V gene TRBV20-1 combines with J gene TRBJ2-7; TRBD2 might be the D (5 bases). V lost 7 bases and J 3 bases, leaving 13 bases between the germline ends. This CDR3 is built from 12 residues. Germline-derived CDR1 and CDR2 are DFQATT and SNEGSKA (reference sequence). For the CDR3, the DNA is TGCAGTGTTCGCCCCGGGGACTACGAGCAGTACTTC. This translates into CSVRPGDYEQYF.